This TCR beta chain was sequenced for a study of T cells in Graves' hyperthyroidism and ophthalmopathy. Study in general: Prior to any treatment, at the point of initial diagnosis, peripheral blood was collected. Study-wide points: Blood samples included most of the expanded thyroid clonotypes exceeding 0.001.

This clonotype was seen a handful of times. Antigen specificity is unknown. J gave up 9 bases and V 1 base, and 10 bases lay outside the gene matches. CDR1 DFQATT and CDR2 SNEGSKA come from the germline V gene (reference sequence). This CDR3 spans 15 amino acids. The source material, RNA transcripts, was used to amplify TCR beta CDR3 regions. The HTBI set primed first-round TCR CDR3 RT-PCR. TCRdb processed the multiplex PCR reads anew with MiXCR; each CDR3 protein has one entry. In the table there are 450,000 to 650,000 distinct CDR3 sequences, more than 13% of which are singletons. Duration under 3 months, a NOSPECS grade of at least 4, and a Clinical Activity Score of at least 3 characterized the ophthalmopathy patients.

The chain has TRBV20-1 and TRBJ2-7; 12 bases map to TRBD2. The receptor comes from a woman younger than 35 with Graves' ophthalmopathy. Sequences were obtained from blood. In DNA, the CDR3 is TGCAGTGCTAGAGGAACGACTAGCGGGAGTGACGGGCAGTACTTC. Translated, it gives CSARGTTSGSDGQYF.